The present T cell receptor beta chain was sequenced within a study of shared clonotypes between healthy human individuals. Study-level information: A donor's plate count was three for CD4 naive and three for CD4 memory; CD8 naive had two and CD8 memory one.

Broader study findings: Against clonotypes common to all four donors, non-shared ones had lower generation probabilities.

The split of CD4+ cells yielded CD45RA+ naive and CD45RA-negative memory subsets. Trimming left V 1 base short and J 2 bases short, with 8 bases between. Germline loops: CDR1 LGHNA, CDR2 YSLEER. The CDR3 loop spans 15 amino acids. About this clone: Its specificity is not known.

Template for every sorted-subset replicate PCR totaled about 0.2 ug DNA, some 30,000 T cell genomes. Profiled with immunoSEQ multiplex PCR; TCRdb holds only in-frame clones, not every one. This sample has roughly 1 million clones, with more than 65% found just once. This receptor was taken from a man in his late teens or twenties in good health. The gene calls are TRBV4-3 and TRBJ2-2; D may be TRBD2 (5 bases). Sequenced material: memory CD4+ T cells sorted from blood. The subset: CD45RA-negative fraction. The CDR3 is CASSQGERNTGELFF. The CDR3 nucleotides are TGCGCCAGCAGCCAAGGGGAGAGAAACACCGGGGAGCTGTTTTTT.